Sequencing of this T cell receptor (beta chain) was carried out in a study of tumor-infiltrating lymphocytes in oesophageal squamous cell carcinoma. Germline V gene sequence: CDR1 SGHVS, CDR2 FNYEAQ. Trimming removed 4 bases from V and 1 base from J, with 12 bases in between. This CDR3 is built from 15 residues. TCRdb reprocessed the PCR reads with MiXCR, giving one entry per CDR3 protein. The sample includes 19,000 or so distinct CDR3 sequences, less than 50% of them seen just once. The V and J genes are TRBV7-6 and TRBJ2-3, with D unclear. The source is a male donor with esophageal squamous cell carcinoma. What was sequenced was blood. CDR3 sequence reads: CASSSGDFRTDTQYF. DNA for the CDR3: TGTGCCAGCAGCTCAGGCGACTTTCGCACAGATACGCAGTATTTT.